This entry lists 2 T cell receptor beta chains sequenced from one sample in a study of cytomegalovirus exposure and HLA in healthy donors. Amplification used 60 Vbeta primers and 13 Jbeta primers. Libraries were prepared by immunoSEQ multiplex PCR; TCRdb keeps only in-frame clonotypes and omits some of them. The repertoire has around 130,000 clones, roughly 82% of them found once; the top ten carry 3%. The sequencing sample was made of PBMCs. The receptor set was obtained from a woman under 30 in good health and CMV-seropositive.

The chain recombines TRBV5-4 with TRBJ1-2, with 10 bases matching TRBD1. From germline, CDR1 is SGHNT and CDR2 YYREEE (reference sequence). CDR3 length: 16 amino acids. The V gene end was trimmed by 4 bases and the J gene end by 3 bases; junction bases not matched to a gene: 9. CDR3 region: CASSHPRDRGYYGYTF. The DNA for the CDR3 is TGTGCCAGCAGCCACCCACGGGACAGGGGATACTATGGCTACACCTTC.

The chain joins TRBV19 to TRBJ1-2; D is unresolved. The germline V gene encodes CDR1 LNHDA and CDR2 SQIVND (reference sequence). The CDR3 extends over 15 amino acids. V was trimmed by 6 bases and J by 6 bases, leaving 20 bases between them. The CDR3 bases are TGTGCCAGTAGCCCCCCACGGGAGAGGATGAATGGCTACACCTTC. Translated, it gives CASSPPRERMNGYTF.